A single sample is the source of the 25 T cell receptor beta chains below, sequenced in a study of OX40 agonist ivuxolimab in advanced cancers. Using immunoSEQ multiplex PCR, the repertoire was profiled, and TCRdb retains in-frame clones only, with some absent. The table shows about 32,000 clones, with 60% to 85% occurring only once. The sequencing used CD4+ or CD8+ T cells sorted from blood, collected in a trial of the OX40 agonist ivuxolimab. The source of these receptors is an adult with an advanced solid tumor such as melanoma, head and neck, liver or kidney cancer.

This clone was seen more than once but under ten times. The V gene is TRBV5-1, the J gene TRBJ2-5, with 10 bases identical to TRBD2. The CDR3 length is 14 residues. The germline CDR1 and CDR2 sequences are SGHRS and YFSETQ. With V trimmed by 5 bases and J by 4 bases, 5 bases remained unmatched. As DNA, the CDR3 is TGCGCCAGCAGAGCGGGGGGGCAATTAGAGACCCAGTACTTC. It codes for CASRAGGQLETQYF. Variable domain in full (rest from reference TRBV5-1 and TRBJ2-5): KAGVTQTPRYLIKTRGQQVTLSCSPISGHRSVSWYQQTPGQGLQFLFEYFSETQRNKGNFPGRFSGRQFSNSRSEMNVSTLELGDSALYLCASRAGGQLETQYFGPGTRLLVL.

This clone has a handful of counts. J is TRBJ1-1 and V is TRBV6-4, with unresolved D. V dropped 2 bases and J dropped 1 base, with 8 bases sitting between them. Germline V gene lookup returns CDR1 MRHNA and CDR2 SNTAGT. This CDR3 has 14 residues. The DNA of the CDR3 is TGTGCCAGCAGTGACGGGTCTCGGAACACTGAAGCTTTCTTT. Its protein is CASSDGSRNTEAFF.

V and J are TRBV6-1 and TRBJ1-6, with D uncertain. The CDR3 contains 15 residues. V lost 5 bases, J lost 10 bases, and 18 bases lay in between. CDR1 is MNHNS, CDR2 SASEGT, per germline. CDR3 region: CASSQHGPERSPLHF. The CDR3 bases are TGTGCCAGCAGTCAACATGGCCCCGAAAGATCACCCCTCCACTTT.

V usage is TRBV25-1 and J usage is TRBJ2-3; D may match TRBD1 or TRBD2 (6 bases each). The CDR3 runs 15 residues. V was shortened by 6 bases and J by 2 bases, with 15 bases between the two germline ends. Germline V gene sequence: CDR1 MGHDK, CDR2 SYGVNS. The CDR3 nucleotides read TGTGCCAGCAGACGACGGGGGCTTCCCACAGATACGCAGTATTTT. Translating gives CASRRRGLPTDTQYF.

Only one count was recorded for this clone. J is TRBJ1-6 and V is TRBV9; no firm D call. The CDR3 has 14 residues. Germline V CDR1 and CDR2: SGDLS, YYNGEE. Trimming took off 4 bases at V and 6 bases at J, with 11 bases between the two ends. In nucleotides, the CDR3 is TGTGCCAGCAGCCACACACAGCTTAATTCACCCCTCCACTTT. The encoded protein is CASSHTQLNSPLHF.

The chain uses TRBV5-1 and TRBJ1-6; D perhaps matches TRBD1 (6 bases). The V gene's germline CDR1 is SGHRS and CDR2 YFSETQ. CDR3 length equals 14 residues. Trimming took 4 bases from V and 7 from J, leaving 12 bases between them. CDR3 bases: TGCGCCAGCAGCCCGGGACATTTAAATTCACCCCTCCACTTT. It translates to CASSPGHLNSPLHF.

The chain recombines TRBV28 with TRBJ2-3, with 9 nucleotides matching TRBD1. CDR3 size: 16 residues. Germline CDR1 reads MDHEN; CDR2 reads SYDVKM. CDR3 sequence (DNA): TGTGTCGTTCCCCCGGGGACAGGGCCAAGCACAGATACGCAGTATTTT. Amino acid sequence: CVVPPGTGPSTDTQYF.

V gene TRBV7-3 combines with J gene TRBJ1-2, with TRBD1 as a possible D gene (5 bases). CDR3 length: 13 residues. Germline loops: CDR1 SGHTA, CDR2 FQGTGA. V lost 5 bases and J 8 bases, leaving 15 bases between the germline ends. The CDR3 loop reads CASSRDLGGGYTF. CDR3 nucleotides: TGTGCCAGCAGCCGAGATCTTGGGGGAGGCTACACCTTC.

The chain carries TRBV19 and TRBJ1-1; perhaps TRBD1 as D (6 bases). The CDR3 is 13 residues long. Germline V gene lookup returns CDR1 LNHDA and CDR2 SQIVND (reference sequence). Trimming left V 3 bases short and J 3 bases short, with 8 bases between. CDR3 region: CASSINRDTEAFF. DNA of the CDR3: TGTGCCAGTAGTATTAACAGGGACACTGAAGCTTTCTTT.

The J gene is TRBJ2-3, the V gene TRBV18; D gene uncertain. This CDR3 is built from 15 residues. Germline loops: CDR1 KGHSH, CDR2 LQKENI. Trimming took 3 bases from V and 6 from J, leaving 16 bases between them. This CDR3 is CASSPRRTLVDTQYF. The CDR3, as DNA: TGTGCCAGCTCACCCAGGCGAACCCTTGTGGATACGCAGTATTTT.

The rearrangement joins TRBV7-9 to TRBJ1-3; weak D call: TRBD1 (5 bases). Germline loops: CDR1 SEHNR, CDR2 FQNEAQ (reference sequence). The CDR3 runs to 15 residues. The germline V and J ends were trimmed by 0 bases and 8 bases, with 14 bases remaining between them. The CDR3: CASSLAAGSRHTIYF. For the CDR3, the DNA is TGTGCCAGCAGCTTAGCGGCAGGGAGTAGACACACCATATATTTT.

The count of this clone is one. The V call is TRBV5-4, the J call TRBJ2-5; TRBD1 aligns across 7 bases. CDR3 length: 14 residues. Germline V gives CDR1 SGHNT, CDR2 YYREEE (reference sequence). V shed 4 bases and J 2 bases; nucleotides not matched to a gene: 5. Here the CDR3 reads CASSVRQGQETQYF. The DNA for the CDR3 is TGTGCCAGCAGCGTCAGACAGGGACAAGAGACCCAGTACTTC.

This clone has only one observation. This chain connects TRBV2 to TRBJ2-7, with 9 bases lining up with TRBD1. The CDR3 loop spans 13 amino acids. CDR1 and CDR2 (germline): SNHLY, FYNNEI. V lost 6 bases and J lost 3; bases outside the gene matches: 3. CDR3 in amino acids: CASSWTGDYEQYF. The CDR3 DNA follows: TGTGCCAGCAGCTGGACAGGGGACTACGAGCAGTACTTC.

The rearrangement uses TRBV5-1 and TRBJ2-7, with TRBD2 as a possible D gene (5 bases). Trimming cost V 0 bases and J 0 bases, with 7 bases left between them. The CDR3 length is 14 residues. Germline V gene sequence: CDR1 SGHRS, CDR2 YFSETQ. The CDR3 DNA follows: TGCGCCAGCAGCTTGGCGGGGAGCTCCTACGAGCAGTACTTC. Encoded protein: CASSLAGSSYEQYF.

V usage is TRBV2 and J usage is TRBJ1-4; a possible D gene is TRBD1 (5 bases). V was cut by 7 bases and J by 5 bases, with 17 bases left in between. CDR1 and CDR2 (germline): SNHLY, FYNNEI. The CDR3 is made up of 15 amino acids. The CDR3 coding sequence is TGTGCCAGCAAGGGTATGAGGAAGGGGAATGAAAAACTGTTTTTT. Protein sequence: CASKGMRKGNEKLFF.

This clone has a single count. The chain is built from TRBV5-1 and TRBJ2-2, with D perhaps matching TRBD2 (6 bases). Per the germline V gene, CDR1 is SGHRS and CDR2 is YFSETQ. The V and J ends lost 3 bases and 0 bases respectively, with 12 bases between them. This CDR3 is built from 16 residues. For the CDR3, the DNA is TGCGCCAGCAGCTCACGCGGGGTGGCGAACACCGGGGAGCTGTTTTTT. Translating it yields CASSSRGVANTGELFF.

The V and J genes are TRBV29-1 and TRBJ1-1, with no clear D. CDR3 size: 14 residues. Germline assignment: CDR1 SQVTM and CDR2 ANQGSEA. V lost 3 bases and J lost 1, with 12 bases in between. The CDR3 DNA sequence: TGCAGCGTTGACGCGGCAGGCTCGAACACTGAAGCTTTCTTT. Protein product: CSVDAAGSNTEAFF.

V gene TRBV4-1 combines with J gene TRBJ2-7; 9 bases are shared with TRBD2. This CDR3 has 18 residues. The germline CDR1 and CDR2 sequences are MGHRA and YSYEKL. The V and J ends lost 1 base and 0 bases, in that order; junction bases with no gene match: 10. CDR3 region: CASSQVPPAGGVSYEQYF. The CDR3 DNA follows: TGCGCCAGCAGCCAAGTCCCCCCAGCGGGGGGCGTCTCCTACGAGCAGTACTTC.

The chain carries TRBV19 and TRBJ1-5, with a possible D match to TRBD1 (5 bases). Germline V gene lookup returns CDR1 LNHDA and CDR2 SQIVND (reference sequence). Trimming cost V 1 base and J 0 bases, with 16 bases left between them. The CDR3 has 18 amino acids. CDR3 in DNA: TGTGCCAGTAGTATAGGTCCCTTGGCAGGGCCTAGCAATCAGCCCCAGCATTTT. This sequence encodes CASSIGPLAGPSNQPQHF.

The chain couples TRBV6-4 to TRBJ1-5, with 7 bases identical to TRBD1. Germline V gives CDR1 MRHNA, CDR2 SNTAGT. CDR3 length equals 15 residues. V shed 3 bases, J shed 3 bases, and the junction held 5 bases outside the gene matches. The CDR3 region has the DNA TGTGCCAGCAGTGAAGTGACAGGGTCCAATCAGCCCCAGCATTTT. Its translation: CASSEVTGSNQPQHF.

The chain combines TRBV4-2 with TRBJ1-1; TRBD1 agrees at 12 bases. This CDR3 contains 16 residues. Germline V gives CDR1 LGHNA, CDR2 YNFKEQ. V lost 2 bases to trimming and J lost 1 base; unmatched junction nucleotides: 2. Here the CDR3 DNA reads TGTGCCAGCAGCCAACCGGGACAGGGGGCGAACACTGAAGCTTTCTTT. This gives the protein CASSQPGQGANTEAFF.

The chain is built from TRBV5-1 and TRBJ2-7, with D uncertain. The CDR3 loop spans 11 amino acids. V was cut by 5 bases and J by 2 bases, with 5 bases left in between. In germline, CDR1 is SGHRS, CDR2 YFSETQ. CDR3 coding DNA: TGCGCCAGCAGTACGGCCTACGAGCAGTACTTC. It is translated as CASSTAYEQYF. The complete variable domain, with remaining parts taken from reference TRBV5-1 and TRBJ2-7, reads KAGVTQTPRYLIKTRGQQVTLSCSPISGHRSVSWYQQTPGQGLQFLFEYFSETQRNKGNFPGRFSGRQFSNSRSEMNVSTLELGDSALYLCASSTAYEQYFGPGTRLTVT.

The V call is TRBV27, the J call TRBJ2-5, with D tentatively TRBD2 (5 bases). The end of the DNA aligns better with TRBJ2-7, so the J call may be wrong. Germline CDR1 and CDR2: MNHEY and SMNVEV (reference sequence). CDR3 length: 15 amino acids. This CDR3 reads CASSPRGSLSYEQYF. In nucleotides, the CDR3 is TGTGCCAGCAGTCCCCGCGGGTCCCTCTCCTACGAGCAGTACTTC.

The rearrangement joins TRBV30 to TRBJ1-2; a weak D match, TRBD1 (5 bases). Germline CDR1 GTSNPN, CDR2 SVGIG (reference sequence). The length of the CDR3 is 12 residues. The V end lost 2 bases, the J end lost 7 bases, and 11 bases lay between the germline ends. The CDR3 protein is CAWSLQGSGYTF. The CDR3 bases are TGTGCCTGGAGTCTGCAGGGCAGTGGCTACACCTTC.

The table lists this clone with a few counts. Here the CDR3 reads CASSLVGLRNTEAFF. The CDR3 DNA sequence: TGCGCCAGCAGCTTGGTGGGTCTGCGGAACACTGAAGCTTTCTTT. This rearrangement joins TRBV5-1 to TRBJ1-1; D unclear. Deletions cut 0 bases from V and 1 base from J, with 10 bases between. The CDR3 covers 15 residues. Germline CDR1 and CDR2: SGHRS and YFSETQ.